This entry lists 31 T cell receptor beta chains sequenced from one sample in a study of T cell repertoires in cytomegalovirus infection. In TCRdb, the reads were re-called with MiXCR into one record per CDR3 protein. The sample yields 150,000 to 200,000 distinct CDR3 sequences, roughly a fifth seen once. Sample: PBMCs. Receptors originate from a human donor in good health (CMV status not recorded). Some clones in this sample may be carry-over from other donors' samples.

This clonotype was counted only a few times. This chain joins TRBV29-1 and TRBJ2-1; D possibly uses TRBD1 or TRBD2 (5 bases each). V lost 0 bases and J lost 10, with 19 bases in between. The germline V gene has CDR1 SQVTM and CDR2 ANQGSEA. The CDR3 is 15 amino acids. The CDR3 region is CSVEDTSGRVDEQFF. DNA of the CDR3: TGCAGCGTTGAAGACACGTCGGGACGAGTCGACGAGCAGTTCTTC.

The chain joins TRBV5-6 to TRBJ2-3; 8 bases fit TRBD1. V gave up 2 bases and J gave up 3 bases; unmatched junction bases: 5. There are 15 residues in the CDR3. Per the germline V gene, CDR1 is SGHDT and CDR2 is YYEEEE. CDR3 DNA: TGTGCCAGCAGCTTCTCCGGGACAGGTACAGATACGCAGTATTTT. Its translation is CASSFSGTGTDTQYF.

The genes are TRBV4-2 and TRBJ1-6, with D uncertain. Germline V CDR1 and CDR2: LGHNA, YNFKEQ. The CDR3 is 18 amino acids. V gave up 0 bases and J gave up 0 bases, with 12 bases separating them. CDR3 DNA: TGTGCCAGCAGCCAAGAAGGCCCACAAAACTCCTATAATTCACCCCTCCACTTT. Translated: CASSQEGPQNSYNSPLHF.

The rearrangement joins TRBV7-4 to TRBJ2-1; a weak D match, TRBD1 (6 bases). The CDR3 consists of 16 residues. CDR1 and CDR2 (germline): SGHVT, SQSDAQ. The V gene lost 3 bases and the J gene lost 13 bases, with 25 bases spanning the gap. CDR3 sequence (DNA): TGTGCCAGCAGCTTTAACAGGGAGCATATCATGAAGGACCAGTTCTTC. This codes for CASSFNREHIMKDQFF.

The chain carries TRBV5-1 and TRBJ1-1; 11 nucleotides agree with TRBD1. The V gene's germline CDR1 is SGHRS and CDR2 YFSETQ. The CDR3 covers 17 residues. V gave up 1 base and J gave up 0 bases; unmatched junction bases: 5. The CDR3 nucleotides are TGCGCCAGCAGCTTGAGGGACAGGGGGTGGATGAACACTGAAGCTTTCTTT. This encodes CASSLRDRGWMNTEAFF.

Note on this clonotype: This could be a read error, since a much larger clone is one nucleotide away. The chain uses TRBV12-3 or TRBV12-4 and TRBJ1-1; D might be TRBD1 (5 bases). Trimming cost V 2 bases and J 4 bases, with 11 bases left between them. The CDR3 is 14 amino acids. The CDR3 nucleotides read TGTGCCAGCAGTTTATATCAGGGTAGCACTGAAGCTTTCTTT. Translating gives CASSLYQGSTEAFF.

This clonotype was seen more than once but under ten times. The chain has TRBV7-3 and TRBJ1-1; D not resolved. Trimming took 5 bases from V and 0 from J, leaving 13 bases between them. The germline CDR1 and CDR2 sequences are SGHTA and FQGTGA. This CDR3 is built from 15 residues. The CDR3 is CASSKSSTVNTEAFF. The DNA of the CDR3 is TGTGCCAGCAGCAAGAGCTCCACAGTGAACACTGAAGCTTTCTTT. Supplemented by reference TRBV7-3 and TRBJ1-1, the full variable domain reads GAGVSQTPSNKVTEKGKYVELRCDPISGHTALYWYRQSLGQGPEFLIYFQGTGAADDSGLPNDRFFAVRPEGSVSTLKIQRTERGDSAVYLCASSKSSTVNTEAFFGQGTRLTVV.

This clonotype has at least ten counts. This chain joins TRBV12-3 or TRBV12-4 and TRBJ1-6; D call uncertain. The CDR3 sequence is 15 residues long. V was pared by 3 bases and J by 7 bases, with 13 bases between. CDR3 in DNA: TGTGCCAGCAGTTTTAGTGTTGGGCGGAATTCACCCCTCCACTTT. It codes for CASSFSVGRNSPLHF.

The V gene is TRBV6-2 or TRBV6-3, the J gene TRBJ1-5; D gene ambiguous. The ends were cut back, 0 bases at V and 3 bases at J, with 12 bases in the middle. Germline V gene sequence: CDR1 MNHEY, CDR2 SVGEGT. The CDR3 runs 16 residues. The CDR3 is CASSYSEHKVNQPQHF. CDR3 nucleotides: TGTGCCAGCAGTTACTCCGAACATAAGGTCAATCAGCCCCAGCATTTT.

The gene calls are TRBV2 and TRBJ1-6, with a tentative D call TRBD1 (6 bases). Germline lookup yields CDR1 SNHLY and CDR2 FYNNEI. V was clipped by 6 bases and J by 6 bases, with 9 bases between them. This CDR3 spans 13 amino acids. The CDR3 region is CASRGARNSPLHF. The DNA of the CDR3 is TGTGCCAGCAGGGGGGCGCGTAATTCACCCCTCCACTTT.

The rearrangement links TRBV11-3 to TRBJ2-5; tentatively, D is TRBD1 or TRBD2 (7 bases each). V lost 7 bases to trimming and J lost 5 bases, with 17 bases between them. The CDR3 sequence is 14 residues long. In germline, CDR1 is SGHNT, CDR2 YENEEA. CDR3 nucleotides: TGTGCCAGCATCCAGACGGGGGGACAGGAGACCCAGTACTTC. Protein product: CASIQTGGQETQYF.

The CDR3 sequence: CASSSPGAGANVLTF. The DNA for the CDR3 is TGTGCCAGCAGTTCCCCGGGAGCTGGGGCCAACGTCCTGACTTTC. The rearrangement uses TRBV6-2 or TRBV6-3 and TRBJ2-6; D is perhaps TRBD2 (6 bases). The germline V and J ends were trimmed by 4 bases and 2 bases, with 9 bases remaining between them. CDR3 length equals 15 residues. Per germline, CDR1 MNHEY and CDR2 SVGEGT.

This clonotype was counted many times. The chain links TRBV12-3 or TRBV12-4 to TRBJ1-5, with D possibly TRBD1 on 5 matching bases. This CDR3 has 16 residues. V lost 5 bases and J 0 bases, leaving 14 bases between the germline ends. The CDR3 sequence is CASSRGGGYSNQPQHF. The DNA for the CDR3 is TGTGCCAGCAGTCGGGGCGGTGGGTATAGCAATCAGCCCCAGCATTTT.

This clonotype was seen ten or more times. V and J are TRBV7-2 and TRBJ2-3, with D unresolved. The CDR3 loop spans 14 amino acids. From germline, CDR1 is SGHTA and CDR2 FQGNSA. V was cut by 1 base and J by 4 bases, with 9 bases left in between. CDR3 sequence (DNA): TGTGCCAGCAGCTTAGATCCTTTATCAGATACGCAGTATTTT. Translated, it gives CASSLDPLSDTQYF.

The V call is TRBV20-1, the J call TRBJ2-2; the D gene is possibly TRBD1 (5 bases). Trimming cost V 3 bases and J 0 bases, with 8 bases left between them. This CDR3 has 14 amino acids. The germline CDR1 and CDR2 sequences are DFQATT and SNEGSKA (reference sequence). The CDR3 sequence is CSASRTSNTGELFF. For the CDR3, the DNA is TGCAGTGCTAGCCGGACATCGAACACCGGGGAGCTGTTTTTT.

This clonotype was recorded at least ten times. The rearrangement links TRBV28 to TRBJ2-4, with D unresolved. Germline assignment: CDR1 MDHEN and CDR2 SYDVKM. The CDR3 runs 11 residues. V was trimmed by 5 bases and J by 5 bases, leaving 4 bases between them. The CDR3 protein is CASSHQNIQYF. Here the CDR3 DNA reads TGTGCCAGCAGTCACCAAAACATTCAGTACTTC. The variable domain in full, completed from reference TRBV28 and TRBJ2-4, reads DVKVTQSSRYLVKRTGEKVFLECVQDMDHENMFWYRQDPGLGLRLIYFSYDVKMKEKGDIPEGYSVSREKKERFSLILESASTNQTSMYLCASSHQNIQYFGAGTRLSVL.

J is TRBJ1-5 and V is TRBV6-2 or TRBV6-3; 8 positions agree with TRBD1. CDR1 MNHEY and CDR2 SVGEGT come from the germline V gene. The CDR3 spans 15 residues. The V and J ends lost 6 bases and 5 bases, in that order; junction bases with no gene match: 9. CDR3 coding DNA: TGTGCCAGCAGCCCGGGACAGGTGGGATATCAGCCCCAGCATTTT. Its translation is CASSPGQVGYQPQHF.

This clonotype was observed at least ten times. The chain is built from TRBV7-8 and TRBJ2-3, with 7 nucleotides matching TRBD2. Germline V gene lookup returns CDR1 SGHVS and CDR2 FQNEAQ. The CDR3 spans 17 residues. V shed 2 bases, J shed 0 bases, and the junction held 8 bases outside the gene matches. CDR3 in amino acids: CASSLTRSGASTDTQYF. As DNA, the CDR3 is TGTGCCAGCAGCTTAACCAGAAGCGGGGCTAGCACAGATACGCAGTATTTT.

This rearrangement joins TRBV6-6 to TRBJ2-3, with 9 bases matching TRBD2. The CDR3 length is 15 residues. Germline CDR1 reads MNHNY; CDR2 reads SVGAGI (reference sequence). Trimming at V came to 8 bases and at J to 1 base, leaving 7 bases not matched to a gene. In nucleotides, the CDR3 is TGTGCCAGCGGCCTAGCGGGGAGGGGCACAGATACGCAGTATTTT. Protein product: CASGLAGRGTDTQYF.

This clonotype came up a few times. The chain links TRBV10-3 to TRBJ2-1; D may be TRBD2 (6 bases). Trimming pared 0 bases from V and 3 bases from J, leaving 12 bases between. Per germline, CDR1 ENHRY and CDR2 SYGVKD. This CDR3 is built from 16 residues. The CDR3 spells CAISESGGSLYNEQFF. The DNA of the CDR3 is TGTGCCATCAGTGAGTCCGGGGGATCTCTCTACAATGAGCAGTTCTTC.

This clonotype has a count of ten or more. This chain connects TRBV7-8 to TRBJ2-7; possibly TRBD1 or TRBD2 for D (5 bases each). V lost 4 bases, J lost 7 bases, and 20 bases lay in between. The CDR3 is 15 residues long. Looked up from germline, CDR1 is SGHVS and CDR2 is FQNEAQ. The CDR3 loop is CASSSTGTAVGEQYF. The CDR3 DNA reads TGTGCCAGCAGCTCAACCGGGACGGCTGTCGGGGAGCAGTACTTC. Together with reference TRBV7-8 and TRBJ2-7, the CDR3 gives the full variable domain: GAGVSQSPRYKVAKRGQDVALRCDPISGHVSLFWYQQALGQGPEFLTYFQNEAQLDKSGLPSDRFFAERPEGSVSTLKIQRTQQEDSAVYLCASSSTGTAVGEQYFGPGTRLTVT.

V gene TRBV20-1 combines with J gene TRBJ2-2, with a tentative D call TRBD2 (5 bases). Trimming pared 0 bases from V and 4 bases from J, leaving 15 bases between. The CDR3 has 16 residues. The germline CDR1 and CDR2 sequences are DFQATT and SNEGSKA (reference sequence). CDR3 nucleotides: TGCAGTGCTAGAGATCTGTTGGGAGACGTCACCGGGGAGCTGTTTTTT. Protein product: CSARDLLGDVTGELFF.

This chain joins TRBV12-3 or TRBV12-4 and TRBJ2-5, with 7 bases that match TRBD1. The CDR3 is 15 amino acids. V lost 5 bases, J lost 3 bases, and 9 bases stayed unmatched. In DNA form, the CDR3 reads TGTGCCAGCAGTCCGACAGGGATAGGAGAAGAGACCCAGTACTTC. Its protein product is CASSPTGIGEETQYF.

This clonotype was seen more than once but under ten times. The J gene is TRBJ2-7, the V gene TRBV15; perhaps TRBD1 as D (6 bases). Germline CDR1 LNHNV, CDR2 YYDKDF (reference sequence). V was shortened by 1 base and J by 3 bases, with 13 bases between the two germline ends. The length of the CDR3 is 15 residues. As DNA, the CDR3 is TGTGCCACCAGCAGAGGCAGGGGCCAATACTACGAGCAGTACTTC. Its protein product is CATSRGRGQYYEQYF.

This clonotype occurred a few times. This chain links TRBV6-6 with TRBJ2-5, with D unresolved. This CDR3 has 14 residues. Germline V gene data show CDR1 as MNHNY and CDR2 as SVGAGI (reference sequence). V was trimmed by 0 bases and J by 3 bases, leaving 8 bases between them. This CDR3 is CASSYSADEETQYF. The CDR3 bases are TGTGCCAGCAGTTACTCCGCCGACGAAGAGACCCAGTACTTC.

This clonotype was detected many times. This chain links TRBV7-2 with TRBJ2-7; 7 positions match TRBD1. Germline CDR1 and CDR2: SGHTA and FQGNSA. V trimming: 6 bases; J trimming: 6 bases; junction bases outside the gene matches: 11. This CDR3 is built from 14 residues. The CDR3 protein is CASRLGQRVGEQYF. The CDR3 coding sequence is TGTGCCAGCAGACTGGGACAGAGGGTCGGCGAGCAGTACTTC.

The V gene is TRBV7-6, the J gene TRBJ2-1, with D possibly being TRBD1 (6 bases). The CDR3 contains 16 residues. Trimming took off 5 bases at V and 0 bases at J, with 14 bases between the two ends. Germline CDR1 is SGHVS and CDR2 is FNYEAQ. The CDR3 sequence: CASSDTGFSSYNEQFF. As DNA, the CDR3 is TGTGCCAGCAGCGACACAGGGTTTAGCTCCTACAATGAGCAGTTCTTC. Supplemented by reference TRBV7-6 and TRBJ2-1, the full variable domain reads GAGVSQSPRYKVTKRGQDVALRCDPISGHVSLYWYRQALGQGPEFLTYFNYEAQQDKSGLPNDRFSAERPEGSISTLTIQRTEQRDSAMYRCASSDTGFSSYNEQFFGPGTRLTVL.

With regard to this clonotype: A much larger clone sits a single nucleotide away, making a read error possible. This rearrangement joins TRBV7-2 to TRBJ2-2, with D possibly matching TRBD2 (6 bases). The CDR3 loop spans 14 amino acids. The V gene's germline CDR1 is SGHTA and CDR2 FQGNSA. CDR3 protein: CASSLAAGTGGLFF. CDR3 in DNA: TGTGCCAGCAGCTTAGCCGCAGGCACCGGGGGGCTGTTTTTT.

The J gene is TRBJ2-7, the V gene TRBV2; possible D gene TRBD2, 6 bases. This CDR3 is 12 amino acids long. The V gene's germline CDR1 is SNHLY and CDR2 FYNNEI. Trimming cost V 3 bases and J 7 bases, with 10 bases left between them. Here the CDR3 DNA reads TGTGCCAGCAGTGAGGGGGGAACGGAGCAGTACTTC. It translates to CASSEGGTEQYF.

This clonotype has a count of ten or more. V gene TRBV11-2 combines with J gene TRBJ2-1; 8 bases line up with TRBD1. The J segment lost 8 bases and the V segment lost 2 bases, leaving 8 bases of the junction unmatched. Germline assignment: CDR1 SGHAT and CDR2 FQNNGV. The CDR3 spans 15 residues. This CDR3 reads CASSLLSGTGDEQFF. In nucleotides, the CDR3 is TGTGCCAGCAGCTTATTGTCAGGGACAGGAGATGAGCAGTTCTTC.

This clonotype was picked up a small number of times. The chain carries TRBV28 and TRBJ2-5, with 10 bases identical to TRBD1. Losses at the gene ends were 4 bases for V and 5 bases for J; bases not matched to a gene: 7. Germline V gene data show CDR1 as MDHEN and CDR2 as SYDVKM. The CDR3 contains 15 residues. CDR3 residues: CASSSDRGRVETQYF. CDR3 DNA: TGTGCCAGCAGTTCTGACAGGGGGCGCGTGGAGACCCAGTACTTC.